The present T cell receptor (beta chain) was sequenced within a study of monozygotic twins with inflammatory bowel disease. General study points: There was no way to distinguish the different T cell subtypes.

Points on this clonotype: Its specificity is unknown.

Per germline, CDR1 LGHNA and CDR2 YSLEER. The CDR3 is made up of 15 amino acids. Added by template switching were UMIs that each held a 6-nucleotide sample barcode. TCRdb derives one entry per CDR3 protein from the 5' RACE reads, leaving out DNA. Its listing shows about 140,000 distinct CDR3 sequences. The chain is built from TRBV4-3 and TRBJ2-7; TCRdb's D gene call, TRBD2, goes unchecked for lack of DNA. The sequenced sample was blood. The receptor's source is a human donor with ulcerative colitis or Crohn's disease, or a healthy co-twin of an affected twin (not recorded which). CDR3 in amino acids: CASSQGASGSYEQYF.